Presented here are 15 T cell receptor beta chains from one specimen sequenced in a study of blood T cell repertoires in COVID-19. Sequencing used immunoSEQ multiplex PCR; TCRdb keeps in-frame clones, though not all of them. The sample shows roughly 250,000 clones, 65% to 85% of them seen only once. The sample was peripheral blood. The receptors shown here come from a woman aged 35 to 49 with active or convalescent COVID-19.

The V gene is TRBV18, the J gene TRBJ1-4, with D uncertain. The ends were cut back, 3 bases at V and 8 bases at J, with 10 bases in the middle. CDR3 length: 13 residues. Germline V lookup: CDR1 KGHSH, CDR2 LQKENI. CDR3 DNA: TGTGCCAGCTCACCTTCCCGGGGAGAAAAACTGTTTTTT. Amino acid sequence: CASSPSRGEKLFF.

The gene calls are TRBV27 and TRBJ1-1; D may be TRBD1 (6 bases). The V and J ends lost 1 base and 0 bases respectively, with 12 bases between them. CDR1 is MNHEY and CDR2 is SMNVEV in the germline V gene (reference sequence). This CDR3 contains 16 residues. CDR3 sequence (DNA): TGTGCCAGCAGTTTATGGAGGGAGGGGGTGAACACTGAAGCTTTCTTT. This translates into CASSLWREGVNTEAFF.

V usage is TRBV6-5 and J usage is TRBJ2-5, with unresolved D. The CDR3 runs to 12 residues. From germline, CDR1 is MNHEY and CDR2 SVGAGI. The V end lost 6 bases, the J end lost 5 bases, and 10 bases lay between the germline ends. CDR3 coding DNA: TGTGCCAGCAGCGAGACGAGGGAGACCCAGTACTTC. This sequence encodes CASSETRETQYF.

This clone appeared a few times. This rearrangement joins TRBV11-2 to TRBJ1-1, with a tentative D call TRBD1 (6 bases). The CDR3 has 16 residues. V dropped 2 bases and J dropped 2 bases, with 15 bases sitting between them. The germline V gene encodes CDR1 SGHAT and CDR2 FQNNGV. In nucleotides, the CDR3 is TGTGCCAGCAGCTTATGGGGGGGGCGCTCAAACACTGAAGCTTTCTTT. Amino acids: CASSLWGGRSNTEAFF.

The chain couples TRBV18 to TRBJ2-7, with D tentatively TRBD2 (5 bases). Trimming took off 0 bases at V and 2 bases at J, with 11 bases between the two ends. Germline-derived CDR1 and CDR2 are KGHSH and LQKENI. The CDR3 spans 15 residues. Written as DNA, the CDR3 is TGTGCCAGCTCACCACCATTAGGGAGTCCCTACGAGCAGTACTTC. It is translated as CASSPPLGSPYEQYF.

J is TRBJ1-1 and V is TRBV27; TRBD1 is a possible D gene (6 bases). V was clipped by 5 bases and J by 8 bases, with 18 bases between them. The CDR3 consists of 14 residues. The germline V gene encodes CDR1 MNHEY and CDR2 SMNVEV (reference sequence). In DNA form, the CDR3 reads TGTGCCAGCAGTGTCTCTTGGGGGGGCTGGGAAGCTTTCTTT. Its protein product is CASSVSWGGWEAFF.

The chain's CDR3 is CASSEGTGLTFF. CDR3 DNA: TGTGCCAGCAGTGAAGGGACAGGGTTGACTTTCTTT. This chain joins TRBV2 and TRBJ1-1, with TRBD1 matching over 8 bases. CDR1 SNHLY and CDR2 FYNNEI come from the germline V gene. V gave up 1 base and J gave up 12 bases; unmatched junction bases: 4. The CDR3 has 12 residues.

The V and J genes are TRBV7-2 and TRBJ1-6; a possible D gene is TRBD1 (5 bases). CDR1 is SGHTA, CDR2 FQGNSA, per germline. This CDR3 contains 16 residues. With 2 bases removed from V and 2 bases from J, the gap between germline ends came to 10 bases. The CDR3, as DNA: TGTGCCAGCAGCTTATTCGGGGGGGCCTATAATTCACCCCTCCACTTT. It is translated as CASSLFGGAYNSPLHF.

This chain joins TRBV6-5 and TRBJ2-7; 7 bases match TRBD1. The CDR3 is made up of 14 amino acids. J was trimmed by 1 base and V by 8 bases; bases with no gene match: 8. Germline loops: CDR1 MNHEY, CDR2 SVGAGI. The CDR3 loop is CASLRDSSSYEQYF. The CDR3 nucleotides read TGTGCCAGCCTAAGGGACAGCTCTTCCTACGAGCAGTACTTC.

The chain links TRBV5-4 to TRBJ1-2, with TRBD1 as a possible D gene (6 bases). V shed 3 bases and J shed 8 bases, with 14 bases lying between them. This CDR3 has 13 residues. The germline V gene encodes CDR1 SGHNT and CDR2 YYREEE (reference sequence). The CDR3 DNA reads TGTGCCAGCAGCTCGACTACAGGGTACGGCTACACCTTC. Protein: CASSSTTGYGYTF. The entire variable domain, with the rest obtained from reference TRBV5-4 and TRBJ1-2, is as follows: ETGVTQSPTHLIKTRGQQVTLRCSSQSGHNTVSWYQQALGQGPQFIFQYYREEENGRGNFPPRFSGLQFPNYSSELNVNALELDDSALYLCASSSTTGYGYTFGSGTRLTVV.

This rearrangement joins TRBV5-1 to TRBJ1-1; 7 nucleotides align to TRBD1. V lost 1 base to trimming and J lost 0 bases; unmatched junction nucleotides: 0. Per germline, CDR1 SGHRS and CDR2 YFSETQ. The CDR3 consists of 14 residues. The CDR3: CASSLQGVNTEAFF. Here the CDR3 DNA reads TGCGCCAGCAGCTTGCAGGGGGTGAACACTGAAGCTTTCTTT.

This clone was seen a single time. CDR3 in amino acids: CASSWRTGFYGELFF. CDR3 coding DNA: TGTGCCAGCAGCTGGCGGACAGGATTTTACGGGGAGCTGTTTTTT. The chain joins TRBV7-8 to TRBJ2-2, with 7 positions matching TRBD1. J gave up 7 bases and V 4 bases, and 9 bases lay outside the gene matches. Germline lookup yields CDR1 SGHVS and CDR2 FQNEAQ. The CDR3 loop spans 15 amino acids.

The chain has TRBV16 and TRBJ1-5, with D unclear. V lost 4 bases to trimming and J lost 7 bases, with 17 bases between them. The length of the CDR3 is 15 residues. CDR1 and CDR2 from the germline V gene are KGHSY and FQNENV. CDR3 in amino acids: CASSPLASGRQPQHF. In DNA form, the CDR3 reads TGTGCCAGCAGCCCTCTGGCCTCCGGGAGACAGCCCCAGCATTTT.

The CDR3 loop reads CASSRLTGSYNEQFF. The CDR3 bases are TGTGCCAGCAGCCGACTGACAGGCTCCTACAATGAGCAGTTCTTC. The V gene is TRBV7-3, the J gene TRBJ2-1; weak D call: TRBD1 (6 bases). The CDR3 totals 15 residues. V lost 5 bases to trimming and J lost 0 bases, with 11 bases between them. Germline V gene sequence: CDR1 SGHTA, CDR2 FQGTGA.

In this sample, this clone turned up a few times. V usage is TRBV5-3 and J usage is TRBJ2-2; 9 bases fit TRBD1. TRBV5-3 is an ORF; its function is uncertain. With 0 bases clipped from V and 4 bases from J, the junction kept 4 bases outside the gene matches. The CDR3 runs to 16 residues. The CDR3 region is CARSLAETGGTGELFF. DNA of the CDR3: TGTGCCAGAAGCTTGGCGGAGACAGGGGGCACCGGGGAGCTGTTTTTT.